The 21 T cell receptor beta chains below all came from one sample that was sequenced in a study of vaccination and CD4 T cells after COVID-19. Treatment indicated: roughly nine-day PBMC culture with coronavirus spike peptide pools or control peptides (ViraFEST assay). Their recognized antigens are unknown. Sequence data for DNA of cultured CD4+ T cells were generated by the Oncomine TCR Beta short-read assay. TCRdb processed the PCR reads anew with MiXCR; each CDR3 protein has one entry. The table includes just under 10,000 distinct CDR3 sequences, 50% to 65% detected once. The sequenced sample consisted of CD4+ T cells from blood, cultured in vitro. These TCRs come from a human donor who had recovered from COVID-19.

The CDR3: CASSPFLKTGVKSTDTQYF. CDR3 in DNA: TGTGCCAGCAGCCCCTTTCTCAAGACGGGGGTTAAGAGCACAGATACGCAGTATTTT. This chain connects TRBV14 to TRBJ2-3; D is possibly TRBD2 (6 bases). CDR1 is SGHDN, CDR2 FVKESK, per germline. The V end lost 4 bases, the J end lost 0 bases, and 23 bases lay between the germline ends. The CDR3 is 19 amino acids.

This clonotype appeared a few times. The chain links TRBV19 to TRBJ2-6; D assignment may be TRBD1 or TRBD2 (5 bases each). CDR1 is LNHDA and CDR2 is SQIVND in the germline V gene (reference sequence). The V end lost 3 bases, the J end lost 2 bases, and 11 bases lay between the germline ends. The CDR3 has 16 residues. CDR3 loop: CASSILRGAGANVLTF. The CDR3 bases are TGTGCCAGTAGTATTCTACGGGGCGCTGGGGCCAACGTCCTGACTTTC.

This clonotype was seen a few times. CDR3 bases: TGTGCCAGAAGCGGAAGACAGGGGGCTTTAGGGAACTATGGCTACACCTTC. It codes for CARSGRQGALGNYGYTF. The chain recombines TRBV5-3 with TRBJ1-2; 10 bases are a match to TRBD1. TRBV5-3 is given ORF status, its function remaining uncertain. The CDR3 runs to 17 residues. After removal of 4 bases from V and 2 bases from J, the junction contained 11 bases not matched to a gene.

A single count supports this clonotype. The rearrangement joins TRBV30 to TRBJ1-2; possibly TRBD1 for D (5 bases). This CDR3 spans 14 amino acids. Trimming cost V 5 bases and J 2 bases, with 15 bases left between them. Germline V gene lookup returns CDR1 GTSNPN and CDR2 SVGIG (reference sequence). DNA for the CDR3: TGTGCCTGGGCTAGTTCAAAGGGGAACTATGGCTACACCTTC. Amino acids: CAWASSKGNYGYTF.

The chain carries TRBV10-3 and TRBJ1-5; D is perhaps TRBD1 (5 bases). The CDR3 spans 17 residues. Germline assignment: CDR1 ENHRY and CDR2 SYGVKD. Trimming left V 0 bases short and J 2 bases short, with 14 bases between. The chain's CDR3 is CAISESKEGIGNQPQHF. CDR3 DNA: TGTGCCATCAGTGAGTCAAAGGAGGGGATCGGCAATCAGCCCCAGCATTTT.

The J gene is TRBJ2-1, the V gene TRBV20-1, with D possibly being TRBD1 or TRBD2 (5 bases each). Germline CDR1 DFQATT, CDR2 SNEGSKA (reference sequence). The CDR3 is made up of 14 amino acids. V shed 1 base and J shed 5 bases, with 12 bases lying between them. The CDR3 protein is CSARALGPDNEQFF. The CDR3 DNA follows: TGCAGTGCTAGAGCTTTGGGACCCGACAATGAGCAGTTCTTC.

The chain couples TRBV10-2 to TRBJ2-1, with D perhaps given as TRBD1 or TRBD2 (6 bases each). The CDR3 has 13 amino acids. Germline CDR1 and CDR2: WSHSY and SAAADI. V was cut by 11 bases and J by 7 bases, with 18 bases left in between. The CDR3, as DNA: TGCGCCGGAGCGGAGGGGGTCAGTAATGAGCAGTTCTTC. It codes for CAGAEGVSNEQFF.

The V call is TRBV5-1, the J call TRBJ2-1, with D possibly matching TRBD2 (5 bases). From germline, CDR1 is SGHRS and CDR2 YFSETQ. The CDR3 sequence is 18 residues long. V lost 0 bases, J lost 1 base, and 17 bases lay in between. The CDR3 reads CASSLGVKRVGSYNEQFF. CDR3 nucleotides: TGCGCCAGCAGCTTGGGCGTTAAGAGGGTAGGGTCCTACAATGAGCAGTTCTTC. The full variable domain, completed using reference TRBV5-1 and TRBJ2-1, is KAGVTQTPRYLIKTRGQQVTLSCSPISGHRSVSWYQQTPGQGLQFLFEYFSETQRNKGNFPGRFSGRQFSNSRSEMNVSTLELGDSALYLCASSLGVKRVGSYNEQFFGPGTRLTVL.

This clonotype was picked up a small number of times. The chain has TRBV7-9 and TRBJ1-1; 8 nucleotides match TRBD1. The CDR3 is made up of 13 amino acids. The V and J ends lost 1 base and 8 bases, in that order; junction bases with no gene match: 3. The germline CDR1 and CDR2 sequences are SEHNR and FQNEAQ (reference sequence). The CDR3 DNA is TGTGCCAGCAGCTTAGTCAGGGGGCCCGAAGCTTTCTTT. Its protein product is CASSLVRGPEAFF.

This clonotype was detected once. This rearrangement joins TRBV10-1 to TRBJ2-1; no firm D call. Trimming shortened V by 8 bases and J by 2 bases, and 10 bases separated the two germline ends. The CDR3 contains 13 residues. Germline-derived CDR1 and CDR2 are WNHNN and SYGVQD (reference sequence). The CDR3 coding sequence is TGCGCCAGCGCAGGTGATCCCTACAATGAGCAGTTCTTC. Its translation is CASAGDPYNEQFF.

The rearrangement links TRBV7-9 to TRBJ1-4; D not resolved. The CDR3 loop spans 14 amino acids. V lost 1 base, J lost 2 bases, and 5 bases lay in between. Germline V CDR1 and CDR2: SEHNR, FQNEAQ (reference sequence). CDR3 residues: CASSLDGTNEKLFF. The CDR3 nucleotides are TGTGCCAGCAGCTTAGATGGGACTAATGAAAAACTGTTTTTT.

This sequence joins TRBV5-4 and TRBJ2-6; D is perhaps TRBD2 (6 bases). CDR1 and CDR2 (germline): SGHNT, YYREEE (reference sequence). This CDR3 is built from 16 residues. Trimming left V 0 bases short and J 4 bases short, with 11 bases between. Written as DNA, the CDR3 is TGTGCCAGCAGCTTGGGTGGGGGGACCGGGGCCAACGTCCTGACTTTC. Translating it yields CASSLGGGTGANVLTF.

In nucleotides, the CDR3 is TGTGCCAGCTCACCAAGGGGGGAGACCGGGGAGCTGTTTTTT. Translation gives CASSPRGETGELFF. This rearrangement joins TRBV18 to TRBJ2-2; D is possibly TRBD1 or TRBD2 (6 bases each). There are 14 residues in the CDR3. V dropped 2 bases and J dropped 5 bases, with 9 bases sitting between them. Germline V gene sequence: CDR1 KGHSH, CDR2 LQKENI.

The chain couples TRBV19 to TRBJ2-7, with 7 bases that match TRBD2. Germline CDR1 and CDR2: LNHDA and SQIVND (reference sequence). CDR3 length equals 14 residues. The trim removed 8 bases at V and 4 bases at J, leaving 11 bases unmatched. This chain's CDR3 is CASSHRASGYEQYF. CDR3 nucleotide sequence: TGTGCCAGTTCCCATAGGGCTAGCGGATACGAGCAGTACTTC.

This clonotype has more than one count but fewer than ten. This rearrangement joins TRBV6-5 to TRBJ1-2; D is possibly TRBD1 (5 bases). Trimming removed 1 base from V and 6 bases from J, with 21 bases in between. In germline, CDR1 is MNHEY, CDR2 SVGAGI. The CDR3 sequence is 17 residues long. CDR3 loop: CASSYWGPGYSLHGYTF. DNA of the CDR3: TGTGCCAGCAGTTACTGGGGCCCAGGGTATTCTCTTCATGGCTACACCTTC.

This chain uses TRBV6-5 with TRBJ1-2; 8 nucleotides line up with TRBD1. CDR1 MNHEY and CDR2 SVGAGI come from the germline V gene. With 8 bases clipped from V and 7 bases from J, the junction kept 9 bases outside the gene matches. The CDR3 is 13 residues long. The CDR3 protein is CASVTAGGFGYTF. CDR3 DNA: TGTGCCAGCGTTACGGCAGGGGGCTTTGGCTACACCTTC.

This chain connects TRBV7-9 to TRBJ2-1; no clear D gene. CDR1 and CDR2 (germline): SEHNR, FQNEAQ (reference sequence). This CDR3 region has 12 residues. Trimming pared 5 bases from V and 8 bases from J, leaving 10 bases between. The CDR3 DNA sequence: TGTGCCAGCAGCCTGTTCGAGGATGAGCAGTTCTTC. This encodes CASSLFEDEQFF. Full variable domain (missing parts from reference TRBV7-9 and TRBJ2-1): DTGVSQNPRHKITKRGQNVTFRCDPISEHNRLYWYRQTLGQGPEFLTYFQNEAQLEKSRLLSDRFSAERPKGSFSTLEIQRTEQGDSAMYLCASSLFEDEQFFGPGTRLTVL.

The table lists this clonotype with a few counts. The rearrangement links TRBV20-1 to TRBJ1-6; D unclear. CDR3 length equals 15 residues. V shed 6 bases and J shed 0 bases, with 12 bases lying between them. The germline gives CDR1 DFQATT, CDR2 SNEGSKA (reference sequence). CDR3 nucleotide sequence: TGCAGTGCGTCTTGGGCGAGCTCCTATAATTCACCCCTCCACTTT. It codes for CSASWASSYNSPLHF.

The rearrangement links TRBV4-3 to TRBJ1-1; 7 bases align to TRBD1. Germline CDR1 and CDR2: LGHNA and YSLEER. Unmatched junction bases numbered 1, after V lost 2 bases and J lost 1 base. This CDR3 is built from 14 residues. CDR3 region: CASSQRTGNTEAFF. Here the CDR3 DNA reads TGCGCCAGCAGCCAAAGGACAGGGAACACTGAAGCTTTCTTT.

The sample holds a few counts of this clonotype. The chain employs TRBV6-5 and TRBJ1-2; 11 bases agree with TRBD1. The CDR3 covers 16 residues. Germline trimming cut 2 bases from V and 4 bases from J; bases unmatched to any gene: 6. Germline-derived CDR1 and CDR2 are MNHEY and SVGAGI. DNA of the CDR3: TGTGCCAGCAGTTACACGCGGACAGGGGGCAGCTATGGCTACACCTTC. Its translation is CASSYTRTGGSYGYTF.

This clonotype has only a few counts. The CDR3 reads CARTGPYGYTF. The CDR3, as DNA: TGTGCCAGGACAGGTCCCTATGGCTACACCTTC. The chain recombines TRBV21-1 with TRBJ1-2; TRBD1, as called in the table, went unchecked against the DNA. TRBV21-1 is deemed a pseudogene. The CDR3 runs 11 residues.